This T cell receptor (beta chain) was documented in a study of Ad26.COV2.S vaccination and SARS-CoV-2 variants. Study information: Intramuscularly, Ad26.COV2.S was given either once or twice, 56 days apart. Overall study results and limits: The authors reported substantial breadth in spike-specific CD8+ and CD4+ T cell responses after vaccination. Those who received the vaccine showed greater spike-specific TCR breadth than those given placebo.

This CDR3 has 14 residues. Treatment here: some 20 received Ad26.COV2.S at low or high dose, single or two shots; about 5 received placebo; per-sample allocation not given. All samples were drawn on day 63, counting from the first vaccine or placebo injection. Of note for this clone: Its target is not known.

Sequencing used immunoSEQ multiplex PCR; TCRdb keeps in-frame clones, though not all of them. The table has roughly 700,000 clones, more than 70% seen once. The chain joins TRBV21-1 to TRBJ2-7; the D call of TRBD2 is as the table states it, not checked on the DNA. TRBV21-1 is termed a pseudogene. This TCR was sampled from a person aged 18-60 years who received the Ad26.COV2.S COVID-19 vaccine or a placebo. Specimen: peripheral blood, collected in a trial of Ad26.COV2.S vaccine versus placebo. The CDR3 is CASSWGRVSYEQYF. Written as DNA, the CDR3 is TGTGCCAGCAGCTGGGGGAGGGTATCCTACGAGCAGTACTTC.